This T cell receptor (beta chain) appears in the sequencing data of a study of blood T cell repertoires in COVID-19. The overall study: Whether acute or convalescent, the COVID-19 samples came from the United States, Italy and Spain. PBMCs, B-cell-depleted T cells, or T cells provided the cDNA or gDNA that made up the material.

The V end was cut by 0 bases, the J end by 2 bases, with 13 bases between. The germline V gene encodes CDR1 LNHNV and CDR2 YYDKDF (reference sequence). The CDR3 loop spans 16 amino acids. Using immunoSEQ multiplex PCR, the repertoire was profiled, and TCRdb retains in-frame clones only, with some absent. The data show 250,000 or so clones, about 87% seen once. The receptor was isolated from a woman in her forties who had recovered from COVID-19. The chain employs TRBV15 and TRBJ1-2; D possibly corresponds to TRBD1 (5 bases). Sequencing input: peripheral blood. The CDR3 spells CATSRDPSAGNYGYTF. In DNA, the CDR3 is TGTGCCACCAGCAGAGATCCTTCGGCAGGGAACTATGGCTACACCTTC.